This TCR beta chain was identified in a study of blood T cell repertoires in COVID-19. The wider study: Sites in the United States, Italy and Spain provided acute and convalescent COVID-19 samples. The cDNA or gDNA used as material had been derived from T cells, B-cell-depleted T cells, or PBMCs.

Trimming shortened V by 4 bases and J by 3 bases, and 7 bases separated the two germline ends. This CDR3 comprises 13 residues. Germline CDR1 and CDR2: MNHNY and SVGAGI (reference sequence). Study processing details: Estimation of nucleated cell counts relied on the amplification of reference gene primers. Method: immunoSEQ multiplex PCR; TCRdb's copy keeps in-frame clones and lacks some. From that table come the V and J calls and clone size; the DNA was used to work out D and trimming. The sample consists of a few hundred thousand clones, approximately 92% of them appearing once. The clonotype comes from a woman aged 25 to 45 with COVID-19, enrolled during active disease. The sequenced sample consisted of peripheral blood. The chain has TRBV6-6 and TRBJ2-1; D remains unclear. This CDR3 reads CASSSTGYNEQFF. DNA of the CDR3: TGTGCCAGCAGTTCGACGGGCTACAATGAGCAGTTCTTC.